What follows are 25 T cell receptor beta chains derived from one specimen sequenced in a study of cytomegalovirus exposure and HLA in healthy donors (dated by TCRdb to 2015 to 2018). Receptors were amplified or captured by the immunoSEQ multiplex PCR assay. The multiplex PCR relied on a mix of 60 forward primers for TCR Vbeta segments and 13 reverse primers for TCR Jbeta segments. The table was pulled from immuneACCESS by TCRdb, which kept in-frame rearrangements only. Such tables lose some clones; where checked, under half of the loss comes from unresolved V genes, and the rest has no known cause. For this sample there are approximately 290,000 clones; 75% to 90% appear just once. About 0.29% of the sample lies in the top ten. The specimen sequenced was PBMCs. These TCRs come from a girl aged 2 to 10 in good health and CMV-seronegative.

This chain joins TRBV2 and TRBJ1-1; possibly TRBD1 for D (6 bases). V was pared by 6 bases and J by 0 bases, with 29 bases between. Germline V gene sequence: CDR1 SNHLY, CDR2 FYNNEI. The CDR3 contains 20 residues. This CDR3 reads CASRLTGTLHKTVMNTEAFF. CDR3 coding DNA: TGTGCCAGCAGGCTCACCGGGACACTGCACAAGACCGTGATGAACACTGAAGCTTTCTTT.

The chain uses TRBV5-1 and TRBJ2-6, with D perhaps matching TRBD1 (6 bases). Trimming pared 3 bases from V and 0 bases from J, leaving 13 bases between. Looked up from germline, CDR1 is SGHRS and CDR2 is YFSETQ. This CDR3 spans 17 amino acids. The CDR3 sequence is CASSWTAKNSGANVLTF. The CDR3 bases are TGCGCCAGCAGCTGGACAGCAAAGAACTCTGGGGCCAACGTCCTGACTTTC. The full variable domain, rest sourced from reference TRBV5-1 and TRBJ2-6, is KAGVTQTPRYLIKTRGQQVTLSCSPISGHRSVSWYQQTPGQGLQFLFEYFSETQRNKGNFPGRFSGRQFSNSRSEMNVSTLELGDSALYLCASSWTAKNSGANVLTFGAGSRLTVL.

This chain connects TRBV7-9 to TRBJ2-1; 10 bases line up with TRBD1. J lost 2 bases, V lost 5 bases, and 6 bases had no gene match. CDR1 and CDR2 (germline): SEHNR, FQNEAQ (reference sequence). CDR3 length equals 16 residues. CDR3 residues: CASSPGTGETYNEQFF. For the CDR3, the DNA is TGTGCCAGCAGCCCGGGGACAGGGGAAACCTACAATGAGCAGTTCTTC.

The gene calls are TRBV9 and TRBJ2-7, with a tentative D call TRBD2 (6 bases). V dropped 0 bases and J dropped 3 bases, with 10 bases sitting between them. Germline loops: CDR1 SGDLS, CDR2 YYNGEE. CDR3 size: 14 residues. CDR3 sequence: CASSVEPDYYEQYF. The DNA of the CDR3 is TGTGCCAGCAGCGTAGAGCCGGACTACTACGAGCAGTACTTC.

The chain joins TRBV5-1 to TRBJ1-2; 8 nucleotides match TRBD1. The V and J ends lost 4 bases and 7 bases, in that order; junction bases with no gene match: 6. From germline, CDR1 is SGHRS and CDR2 YFSETQ. The CDR3 consists of 13 residues. The CDR3 here is CASSPQGARGYTF. DNA of the CDR3: TGCGCCAGCAGCCCGCAGGGGGCGCGTGGCTACACCTTC.

The V call is TRBV4-1, the J call TRBJ2-1, with 8 bases fitting TRBD2. CDR1 is MGHRA, CDR2 YSYEKL, per germline. Trimming at V came to 2 bases and at J to 8 bases, leaving 11 bases not matched to a gene. CDR3 length: 16 amino acids. The CDR3 sequence is CASSQTQTGGPHEQFF. Here the CDR3 DNA reads TGCGCCAGCAGCCAAACCCAGACGGGAGGGCCCCATGAGCAGTTCTTC.

This rearrangement joins TRBV10-1 to TRBJ2-1; 9 nucleotides line up with TRBD2. This CDR3 contains 15 residues. The germline V gene has CDR1 WNHNN and CDR2 SYGVQD (reference sequence). Trimming took 7 bases from V and 10 from J; bases not matched to a gene: 14. The CDR3 DNA sequence: TGCGCCAGCACCCAAGGGGGACTAGCAGGCCACGAGCAGTTCTTC. This encodes CASTQGGLAGHEQFF.

J is TRBJ1-1 and V is TRBV2, with 10 bases identical to TRBD1. The germline V gene encodes CDR1 SNHLY and CDR2 FYNNEI. Losses at the gene ends were 7 bases for V and 7 bases for J; bases not matched to a gene: 9. The CDR3 covers 14 residues. CDR3 sequence: CASIIGQGVDEAFF. The CDR3 nucleotides read TGTGCCAGCATTATAGGACAGGGGGTTGATGAAGCTTTCTTT. Complete variable domain (other parts from reference TRBV2 and TRBJ1-1): EPEVTQTPSHQVTQMGQEVILRCVPISNHLYFYWYRQILGQKVEFLVSFYNNEISEKSEIFDDQFSVERPDGSNFTLKIRSTKLEDSAMYFCASIIGQGVDEAFFGQGTRLTVV.

The rearrangement links TRBV7-9 to TRBJ1-1; D not certain. The length of the CDR3 is 14 residues. The V end was cut by 1 base, the J end by 2 bases, with 8 bases between. Germline V CDR1 and CDR2: SEHNR, FQNEAQ (reference sequence). The DNA for the CDR3 is TGTGCCAGCAGCTTAGTGAGTGCCAACACTGAAGCTTTCTTT. It specifies CASSLVSANTEAFF.

This clone was seen a few times. J is TRBJ1-6 and V is TRBV30; 9 positions agree with TRBD1. Looked up from germline, CDR1 is GTSNPN and CDR2 is SVGIG (reference sequence). J was trimmed by 12 bases and V by 5 bases; bases with no gene match: 8. This CDR3 comprises 13 residues. The DNA of the CDR3 is TGTGCCTGGGTCCCGGGACAGGGCTTACCCCTCCACTTT. Amino acids: CAWVPGQGLPLHF.

About this clone: The same CDR3 also results from other DNA sequences found in this sample. The chain is built from TRBV29-1 and TRBJ2-1, with TRBD2 matching over 14 bases. The CDR3 length is 18 residues. The junction had 5 bases not matched to a gene; V was cut back by 1 base and J by 0 bases. Germline values: CDR1 SQVTM, CDR2 ANQGSEA. CDR3 sequence: CSVEGLAGGDSSYNEQFF. The DNA for the CDR3 is TGCAGCGTTGAAGGACTAGCGGGGGGGGACAGCTCCTACAATGAGCAGTTCTTC.

The rearrangement uses TRBV29-1 and TRBJ1-4, with a possible D match to TRBD1 (6 bases). The V and J ends lost 5 bases and 6 bases respectively, with 10 bases between them. Germline V gives CDR1 SQVTM, CDR2 ANQGSEA. The CDR3 is made up of 12 amino acids. CDR3: CSVRDNDEKLFF. Written as DNA, the CDR3 is TGCAGCGTTAGGGACAACGATGAAAAACTGTTTTTT.

The chain links TRBV6-5 to TRBJ1-2, with a weak D call TRBD1 (5 bases). Germline V CDR1 and CDR2: MNHEY, SVGAGI. Trimming stripped 3 bases from V and 2 bases from J, with 7 bases between. The CDR3 sequence is 13 residues long. This CDR3 reads CASSYSGNYGYTF. Here the CDR3 DNA reads TGTGCCAGCAGTTATTCAGGGAACTATGGCTACACCTTC.

The V gene is TRBV28, the J gene TRBJ2-3; D is possibly TRBD1 (6 bases). The CDR3 spans 16 residues. Germline assignment: CDR1 MDHEN and CDR2 SYDVKM. V shed 1 base and J shed 0 bases, with 11 bases lying between them. CDR3 sequence reads: CASSLFQGTSTDTQYF. The DNA of the CDR3 is TGTGCCAGCAGTTTATTTCAGGGGACCAGCACAGATACGCAGTATTTT.

CDR3 amino acids: CATSRDREIYEQYF. The CDR3 coding sequence is TGTGCCACCAGCAGAGACCGGGAGATTTACGAGCAGTACTTC. The V gene is TRBV15, the J gene TRBJ2-7; D is possibly TRBD2 (6 bases). CDR3 length: 14 residues. With 0 bases removed from V and 4 bases from J, the gap between germline ends came to 10 bases. The germline gives CDR1 LNHNV, CDR2 YYDKDF (reference sequence).

The rearrangement links TRBV29-1 to TRBJ2-5; TRBD2 matches 7 bases. CDR1 SQVTM and CDR2 ANQGSEA come from the germline V gene. V trimming: 8 bases; J trimming: 1 base; junction bases outside the gene matches: 10. This CDR3 has 14 residues. The CDR3 coding sequence is TGCAGCTGGCTTGGACTAGAACGCCAAGAGACCCAGTACTTC. Protein product: CSWLGLERQETQYF.

The chain combines TRBV6-5 with TRBJ1-4; 9 nucleotides align to TRBD1. Germline CDR1 and CDR2: MNHEY and SVGAGI. The CDR3 runs 14 residues. The V gene end was trimmed by 5 bases and the J gene end by 6 bases; junction bases not matched to a gene: 4. CDR3 bases: TGTGCCAGCAGTCGGGACAGGGATTATGAAAAACTGTTTTTT. Translated: CASSRDRDYEKLFF.

There are a few counts of this clone. The CDR3 nucleotides read TGTGCCAGCAGCTCCACCCGAGGGGACAGGGGGCGCCTCTACAATGAGCAGTTCTTC. It codes for CASSSTRGDRGRLYNEQFF. V usage is TRBV7-9 and J usage is TRBJ2-1, with 12 bases fitting TRBD1. V was clipped by 4 bases and J by 3 bases; unmatched bases: 13. This CDR3 has 19 residues. The germline V gene encodes CDR1 SEHNR and CDR2 FQNEAQ (reference sequence).

The CDR3 is CASSSMRTFGGYTF. In DNA form, the CDR3 reads TGTGCCAGCAGCTCCATGCGGACATTCGGTGGCTACACCTTC. The chain recombines TRBV27 with TRBJ1-2; tentatively, D is TRBD1 (5 bases). The germline V gene encodes CDR1 MNHEY and CDR2 SMNVEV (reference sequence). Trimming took 6 bases from V and 7 from J, leaving 18 bases between them. This CDR3 spans 14 amino acids.

A note on this clone: Other nucleotide sequences in the sample specify the same CDR3. The V and J genes are TRBV7-8 and TRBJ2-1; D is perhaps TRBD1 (6 bases). The V gene's germline CDR1 is SGHVS and CDR2 FQNEAQ. With 5 bases removed from V and 3 bases from J, the gap between germline ends came to 20 bases. The CDR3 covers 17 residues. The CDR3 DNA is TGTGCCAGCAGCCAAAGTTTACCGGGACACCTCTACAATGAGCAGTTCTTC. Translated, it gives CASSQSLPGHLYNEQFF.

The gene calls are TRBV28 and TRBJ2-3; tentatively, D is TRBD1 (5 bases). The CDR3 is made up of 15 amino acids. Per the germline V gene, CDR1 is MDHEN and CDR2 is SYDVKM. Between the trimmed V and J ends, which lost 2 bases and 10 bases, there was a span of 19 bases. CDR3 region: CASSLAPQLGQAQYF. The CDR3 nucleotides read TGTGCCAGCAGTTTAGCCCCTCAATTGGGGCAAGCGCAGTATTTT.

This chain joins TRBV4-1 and TRBJ1-2; maybe TRBD1 (6 bases). Per germline, CDR1 MGHRA and CDR2 YSYEKL. This CDR3 is built from 14 residues. Trimming pared 1 base from V and 8 bases from J, leaving 14 bases between. CDR3 sequence reads: CASSQVGRGKGYTF. The DNA for the CDR3 is TGCGCCAGCAGCCAAGTTGGCAGGGGAAAGGGCTACACCTTC.

The rearrangement joins TRBV6-1 to TRBJ1-1; 11 bases agree with TRBD1. The junction had 8 bases not matched to a gene; V was cut back by 2 bases and J by 3 bases. The CDR3 has 17 residues. Germline loops: CDR1 MNHNS, CDR2 SASEGT. CDR3 coding DNA: TGTGCCAGCAGTGAAATTGGGAAGGGACAGGGGGACACTGAAGCTTTCTTT. It specifies CASSEIGKGQGDTEAFF.

V gene TRBV5-6 combines with J gene TRBJ1-1; no clear D gene. CDR3 length: 15 residues. Germline assignment: CDR1 SGHDT and CDR2 YYEEEE. The V gene lost 0 bases and the J gene lost 1 base, with 10 bases spanning the gap. This CDR3 reads CASSLAGRKNTEAFF. CDR3 nucleotide sequence: TGTGCCAGCAGCTTGGCAGGCAGAAAGAACACTGAAGCTTTCTTT.

The genes are TRBV9 and TRBJ2-5; 12 bases map to TRBD2. The germline gives CDR1 SGDLS, CDR2 YYNGEE. The CDR3 is made up of 16 amino acids. The J segment lost 1 base and the V segment lost 4 bases, leaving 5 bases of the junction unmatched. The CDR3 is CASSITSGGTQETQYF. The CDR3 nucleotides are TGTGCCAGCAGCATCACTAGCGGGGGGACCCAAGAGACCCAGTACTTC.